This T cell receptor beta chain was recorded in a study of response to subunit inactivated influenza vaccine. General study results and limits: Every seasonal influenza vaccination brings in few new T cells, the authors suggested.

In the case of this clonotype: Its antigen is currently unknown.

TCRdb reprocessed the RT-PCR reads via MiXCR and lists one record per CDR3 protein. The data show around 580,000 distinct CDR3 sequences, approximately 12% seen once. The sequence derives from a man aged 50 to 59 who received an inactivated influenza vaccine. Sequencing was performed on PBMCs from blood, taken on the day of vaccination.

Here the CDR3 reads CASSGRDGGTRFDTQYF. For the CDR3, the DNA is TGTGCCAGTAGTGGCCGGGACGGAGGGACTCGCTTCGATACGCAGTATTTT. The V gene is TRBV19, the J gene TRBJ2-3; D is possibly TRBD2 (6 bases). Germline loops: CDR1 LNHDA, CDR2 SQIVND (reference sequence). Trimming left V 5 bases short and J 6 bases short, with 24 bases between. The CDR3 length is 17 residues.